This T cell receptor delta chain was obtained from a study of gamma-delta T cells after stem cell transplantation. This clone is medium-sized. One end of the junction fails to match germline, which may point to a read error. The germline CDR1 and CDR2 sequences are GEAIGNYY and EKD. This CDR3 region has 19 residues. TCRdb reran clone calling via CATT on the RT-PCR reads. Here the sample spans about 3,200 delta-chain clones, around 1.8% being singletons. The chain has TRDV2 and TRDJ2; 7 bases are shared with TRDD3. The TCR was taken from a human donor. It is not recorded whose cells these are; they may come from a transplant donor. The sample taken for sequencing was gamma-delta T cells. For the CDR3, the DNA is TGTGCCTGTGGCACCGTACTGGGGAGCAAGGGGTTTATGACAGCACAACTCTTCTTT. Protein product: CACGTVLGSKGFMTAQLFF.